The source of this T cell receptor (beta chain) is a study of T cell repertoires in cytomegalovirus infection. V lost 5 bases to trimming and J lost 4 bases; unmatched junction nucleotides: 4. CDR3 length equals 14 residues. Germline values: CDR1 SGHTA, CDR2 FQGNSA. MiXCR, run by TCRdb on the reads, gives a single entry per CDR3 protein. Among roughly 280,000 distinct CDR3 sequences listed, 9.1% were seen once. This clonotype appeared many times. Sequencing used PBMCs. The rearrangement joins TRBV7-2 to TRBJ2-5; 10 bases line up with TRBD2. The sequence came from a human donor in good health (CMV status not recorded). Some clones in this sample may be carry-over from other donors' samples. The CDR3 here is CASSDRTSGETQYF. The CDR3 DNA reads TGTGCCAGCAGCGACCGGACTAGCGGAGAGACCCAGTACTTC.